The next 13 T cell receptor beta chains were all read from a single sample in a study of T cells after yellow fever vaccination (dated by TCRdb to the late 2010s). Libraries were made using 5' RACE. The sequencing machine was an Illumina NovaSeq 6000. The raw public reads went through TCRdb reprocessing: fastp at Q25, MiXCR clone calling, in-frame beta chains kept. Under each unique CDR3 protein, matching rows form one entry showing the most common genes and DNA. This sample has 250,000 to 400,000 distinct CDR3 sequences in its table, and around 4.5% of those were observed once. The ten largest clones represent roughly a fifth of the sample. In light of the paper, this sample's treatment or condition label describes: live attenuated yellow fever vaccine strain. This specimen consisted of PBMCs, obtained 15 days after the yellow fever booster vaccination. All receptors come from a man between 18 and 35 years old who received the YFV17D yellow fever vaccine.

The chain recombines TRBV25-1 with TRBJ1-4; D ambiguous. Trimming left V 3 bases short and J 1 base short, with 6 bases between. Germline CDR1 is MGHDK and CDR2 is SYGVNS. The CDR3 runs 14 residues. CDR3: CASSDRLTNEKLFF. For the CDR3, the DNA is TGTGCCAGCAGTGACAGACTAACTAATGAAAAACTGTTTTTT.

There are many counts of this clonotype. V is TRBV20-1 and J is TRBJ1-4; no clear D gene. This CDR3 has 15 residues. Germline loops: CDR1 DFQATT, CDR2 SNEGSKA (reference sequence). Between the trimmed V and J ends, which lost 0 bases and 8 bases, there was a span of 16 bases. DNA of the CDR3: TGCAGTGCTAGAGATCGCGTAGAAGCCGGAGAAAAACTGTTTTTT. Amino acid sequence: CSARDRVEAGEKLFF.

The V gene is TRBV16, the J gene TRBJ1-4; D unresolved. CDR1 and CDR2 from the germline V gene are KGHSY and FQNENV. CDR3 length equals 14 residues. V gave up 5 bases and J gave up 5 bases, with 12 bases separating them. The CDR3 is CASSRTAKNEKLFF. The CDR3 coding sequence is TGTGCCAGCAGCAGGACGGCGAAGAATGAAAAACTGTTTTTT.

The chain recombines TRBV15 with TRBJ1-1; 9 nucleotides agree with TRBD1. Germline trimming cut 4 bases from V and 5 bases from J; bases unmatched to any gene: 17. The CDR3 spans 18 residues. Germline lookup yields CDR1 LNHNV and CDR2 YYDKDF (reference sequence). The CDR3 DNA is TGTGCCACCAGCACAAACGTAGGGGACAGGGTTAGTAGGACTGAAGCTTTCTTT. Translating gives CATSTNVGDRVSRTEAFF.

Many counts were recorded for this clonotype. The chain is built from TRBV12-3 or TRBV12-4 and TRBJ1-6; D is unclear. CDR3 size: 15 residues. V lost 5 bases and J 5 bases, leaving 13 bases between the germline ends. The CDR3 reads CASSSRADDNSPLHF. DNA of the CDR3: TGTGCCAGCAGTAGCCGGGCGGACGATAATTCACCCCTCCACTTT.

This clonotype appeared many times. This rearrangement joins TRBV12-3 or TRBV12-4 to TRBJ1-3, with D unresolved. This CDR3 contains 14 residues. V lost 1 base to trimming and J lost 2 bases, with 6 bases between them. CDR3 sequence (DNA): TGTGCCAGCAGTTTAGTAGGGACTGGAAACACCATATATTTT. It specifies CASSLVGTGNTIYF.

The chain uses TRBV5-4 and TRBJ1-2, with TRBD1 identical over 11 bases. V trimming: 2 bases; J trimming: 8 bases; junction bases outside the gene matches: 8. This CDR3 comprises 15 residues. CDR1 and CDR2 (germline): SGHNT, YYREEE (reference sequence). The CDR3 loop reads CASSLPGQGAIGYTF. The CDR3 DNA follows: TGTGCCAGCAGCTTACCCGGACAGGGGGCGATAGGCTACACCTTC.

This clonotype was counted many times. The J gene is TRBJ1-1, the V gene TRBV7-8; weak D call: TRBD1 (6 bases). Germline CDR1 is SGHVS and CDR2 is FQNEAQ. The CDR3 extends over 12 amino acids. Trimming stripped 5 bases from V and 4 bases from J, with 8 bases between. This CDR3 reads CASSLGATEAFF. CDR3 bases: TGTGCCAGCAGCCTGGGGGCCACTGAAGCTTTCTTT.

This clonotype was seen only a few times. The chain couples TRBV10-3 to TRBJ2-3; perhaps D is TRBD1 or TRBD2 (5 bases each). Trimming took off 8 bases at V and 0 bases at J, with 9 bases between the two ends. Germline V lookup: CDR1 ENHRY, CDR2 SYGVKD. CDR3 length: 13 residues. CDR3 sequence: CAIRDPSTDTQYF. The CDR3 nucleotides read TGTGCCATCCGGGACCCTAGCACAGATACGCAGTATTTT.

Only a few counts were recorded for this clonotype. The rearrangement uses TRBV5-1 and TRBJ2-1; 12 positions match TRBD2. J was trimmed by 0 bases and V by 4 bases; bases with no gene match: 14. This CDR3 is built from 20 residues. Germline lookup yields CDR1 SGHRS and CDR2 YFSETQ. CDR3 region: CASSALTSGGPRSSYNEQFF. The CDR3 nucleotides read TGCGCCAGCAGCGCCCTGACTAGCGGGGGACCTAGGAGCTCCTACAATGAGCAGTTCTTC.

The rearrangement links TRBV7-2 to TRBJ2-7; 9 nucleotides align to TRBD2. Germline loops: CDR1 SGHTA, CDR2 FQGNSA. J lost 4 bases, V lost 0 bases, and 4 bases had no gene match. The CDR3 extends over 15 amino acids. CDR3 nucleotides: TGTGCCAGCAGCTTAGCGGTAGCGGGAGAATACGAGCAGTACTTC. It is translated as CASSLAVAGEYEQYF. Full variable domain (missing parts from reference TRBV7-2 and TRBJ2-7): GAGVSQSPSNKVTEKGKDVELRCDPISGHTALYWYRQSLGQGLEFLIYFQGNSAPDKSGLPSDRFSAERTGGSVSTLTIQRTQQEDSAVYLCASSLAVAGEYEQYFGPGTRLTVT.

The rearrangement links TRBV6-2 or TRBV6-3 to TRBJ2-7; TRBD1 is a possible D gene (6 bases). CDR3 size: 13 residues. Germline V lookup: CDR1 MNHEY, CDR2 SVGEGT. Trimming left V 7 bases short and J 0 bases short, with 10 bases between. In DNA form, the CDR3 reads TGTGCCAGCACCGACAGGAGCTCCTACGAGCAGTACGTC. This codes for CASTDRSSYEQYV.

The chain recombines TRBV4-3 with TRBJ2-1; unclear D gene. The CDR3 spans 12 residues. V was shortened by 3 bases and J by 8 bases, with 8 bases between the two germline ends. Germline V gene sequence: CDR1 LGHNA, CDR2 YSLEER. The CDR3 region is CASSQGIHEQFF. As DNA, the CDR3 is TGCGCCAGCAGCCAGGGTATCCATGAGCAGTTCTTC.